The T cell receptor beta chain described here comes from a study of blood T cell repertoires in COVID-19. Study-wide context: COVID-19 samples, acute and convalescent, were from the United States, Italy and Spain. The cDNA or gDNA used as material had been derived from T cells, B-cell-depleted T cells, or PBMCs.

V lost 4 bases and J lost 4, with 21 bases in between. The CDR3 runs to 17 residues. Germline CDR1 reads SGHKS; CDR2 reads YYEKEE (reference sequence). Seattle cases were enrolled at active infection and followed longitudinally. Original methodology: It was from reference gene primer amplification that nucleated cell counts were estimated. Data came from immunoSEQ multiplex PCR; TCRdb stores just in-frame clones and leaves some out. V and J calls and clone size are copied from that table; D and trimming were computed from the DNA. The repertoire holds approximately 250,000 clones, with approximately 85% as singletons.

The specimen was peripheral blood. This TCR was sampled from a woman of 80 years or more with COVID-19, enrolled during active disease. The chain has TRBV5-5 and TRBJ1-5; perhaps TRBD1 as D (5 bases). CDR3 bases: TGTGCCAGCAGCCTAGCCGGGACGCCCCGGGGGAATCAGCCCCAGCATTTT. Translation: CASSLAGTPRGNQPQHF.